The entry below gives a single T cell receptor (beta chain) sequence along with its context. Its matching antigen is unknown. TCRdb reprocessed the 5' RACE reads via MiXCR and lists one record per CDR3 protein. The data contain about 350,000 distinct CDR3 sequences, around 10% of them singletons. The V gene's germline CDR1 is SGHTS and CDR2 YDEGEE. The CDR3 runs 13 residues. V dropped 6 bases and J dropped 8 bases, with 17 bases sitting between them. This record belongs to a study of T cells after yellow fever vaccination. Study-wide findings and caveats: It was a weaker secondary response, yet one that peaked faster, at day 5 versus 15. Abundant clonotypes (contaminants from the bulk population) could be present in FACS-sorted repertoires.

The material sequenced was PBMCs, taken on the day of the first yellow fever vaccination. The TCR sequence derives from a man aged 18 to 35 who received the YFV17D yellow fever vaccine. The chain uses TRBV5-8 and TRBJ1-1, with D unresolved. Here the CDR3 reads CASTLVWGSEAFF. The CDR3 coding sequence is TGTGCCAGCACCCTAGTGTGGGGTTCGGAAGCTTTCTTT.